The clone carrying this T cell receptor (beta chain) was seen many times. These data originate in a study of T-cell reconstitution after alpha-beta-depleted transplantation in children. Preparation of the TCRbeta library was carried out with unique molecular identifiers. From the PCR reads, TCRdb called clonotypes with MiXCR, one entry per CDR3 protein. The sample lists roughly 300,000 distinct CDR3 sequences; 9.9% were seen once. The CDR3 has 14 residues. V lost 0 bases to trimming and J lost 8 bases, with 12 bases between them. Per germline, CDR1 SGHNT and CDR2 YYREEE (reference sequence). The V call is TRBV5-4, the J call TRBJ1-3, with D uncertain. The receptor was isolated from a human donor who donated a stem cell graft to a child with SCID. The material sequenced was PBMCs from the stem cell graft donor, taken from the stem cell graft. The DNA of the CDR3 is TGTGCCAGCAGCTTGGCCGATCTCCGAGACACCATATATTTT. It is translated as CASSLADLRDTIYF.